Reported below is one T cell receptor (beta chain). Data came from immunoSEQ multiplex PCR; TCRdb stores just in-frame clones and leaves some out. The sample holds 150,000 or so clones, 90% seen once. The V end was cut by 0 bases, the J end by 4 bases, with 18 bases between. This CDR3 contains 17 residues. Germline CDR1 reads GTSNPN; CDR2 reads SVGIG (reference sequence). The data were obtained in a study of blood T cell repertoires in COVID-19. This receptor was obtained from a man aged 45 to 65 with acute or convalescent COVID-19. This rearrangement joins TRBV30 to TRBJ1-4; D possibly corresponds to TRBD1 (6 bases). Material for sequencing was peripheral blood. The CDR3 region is CAWSVTPPGALNEKLFF. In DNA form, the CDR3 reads TGTGCCTGGAGTGTCACACCCCCAGGGGCCCTTAATGAAAAACTGTTTTTT.